This T cell receptor beta chain appears in the sequencing data of a study of T cell clonality in common variable immunodeficiency. Measured with immunoSEQ multiplex PCR; TCRdb has only the in-frame clones, and not every one. The sample offers some 60,000 clones and no singletons, the top ten holding 1.6%. This clone came up many times. The read halts 3 residues ahead of the CDR3 end, with the missing end drawn from the germline J gene. The trim removed 5 bases at V and 3 bases at J, leaving 4 bases unmatched. The CDR3 loop spans 13 amino acids. Per the germline V gene, CDR1 is DFQATT and CDR2 is SNEGSKA (reference sequence).

Sequencing used peripheral blood mononuclear cells. V usage is TRBV20-1 and J usage is TRBJ2-1, with 7 nucleotides matching TRBD2. The receptor was derived from a person aged 18 to 70 in good health. The sequenced part of the CDR3 DNA is TGCAGTGCTGCTCTAGCGGTCTACAATGAG. As protein: CSAALAVYNE. The whole CDR3 protein is CSAALAVYNEQFF.